This T cell receptor beta chain was identified in a study of early T cells in non-severe SARS-CoV-2 infection. Via MiXCR, TCRdb re-called the 5' RACE reads, giving one row per CDR3 protein. The table has about 48,000 distinct CDR3 sequences, under 15% seen once. This clonotype was seen ten or more times. Source material: whole blood. This sequence was found in an adult who was a healthcare worker with PCR-confirmed SARS-CoV-2 infection or an uninfected control (not recorded which).

The CDR3 DNA follows: TGTGCCAGCAGCTTCCAGGCGAATCAGCCCCAGCATTTT. Translation: CASSFQANQPQHF. The rearrangement links TRBV7-2 to TRBJ1-5; D not certain. Germline V lookup: CDR1 SGHTA, CDR2 FQGNSA. This CDR3 has 13 amino acids. V dropped 3 bases and J dropped 4 bases, with 7 bases sitting between them.